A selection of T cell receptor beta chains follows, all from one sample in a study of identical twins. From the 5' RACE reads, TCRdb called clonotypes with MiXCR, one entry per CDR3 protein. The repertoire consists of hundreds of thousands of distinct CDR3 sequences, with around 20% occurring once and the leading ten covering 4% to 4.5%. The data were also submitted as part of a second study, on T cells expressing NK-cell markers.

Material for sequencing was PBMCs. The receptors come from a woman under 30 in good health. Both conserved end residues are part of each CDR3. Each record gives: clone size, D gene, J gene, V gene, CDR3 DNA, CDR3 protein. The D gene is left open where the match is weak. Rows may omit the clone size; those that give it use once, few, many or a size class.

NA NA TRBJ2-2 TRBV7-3 TGTGCCAGCACCCAAACCCCCGGGGTCGGCGGGGAGCTGTTTTTT CASTQTPGVGGELFF
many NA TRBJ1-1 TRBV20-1 TGCAGTGCTACCACACGGAACACTGAAGCTTTCTTT CSATTRNTEAFF
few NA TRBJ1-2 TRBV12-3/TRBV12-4 TGTGCCAGCAGGGACGGAGCTAACTATGGCTACACCTTC CASRDGANYGYTF
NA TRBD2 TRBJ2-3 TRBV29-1 TGCAGCGTGGTACTAGCGCAAATTAGCACAGATACGCAGTATTTT CSVVLAQISTDTQYF
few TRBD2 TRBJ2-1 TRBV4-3 TGCGCCAGCAGCCAACAAGGACTAGCGGGCTTGGGGGATGAGCAGTTCTTC CASSQQGLAGLGDEQFF
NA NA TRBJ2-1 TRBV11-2 TGTGCCAGCAGCCCCCTCTTGAATAGTATCGATGAGCAGTTCTTC CASSPLLNSIDEQFF
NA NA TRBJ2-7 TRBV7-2 TGTGCCAGCAGATCCGGGGAAAAATACGAGCAGTACTTC CASRSGEKYEQYF
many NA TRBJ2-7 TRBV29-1 TGCAGTGCCCTGAGGGGATACTCCTACGAGCAGTACTTC CSALRGYSYEQYF
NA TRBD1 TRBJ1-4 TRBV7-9 TGTGCCAGCAGCTCGGGACAGTTGCTTAATGAAAAACTGTTTTTT CASSSGQLLNEKLFF
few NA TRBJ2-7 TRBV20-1 TGCAGTGCAAGAGGGGGAGGACTAGCCTACGAGCAGTACTTC CSARGGGLAYEQYF
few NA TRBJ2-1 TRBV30 TGTGCCTGGGAGGATGATATCTCCTACAATGAGCAGTTCTTC CAWEDDISYNEQFF
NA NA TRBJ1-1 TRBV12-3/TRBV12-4 TGTGCCAGCAGTTTAAGCAGCGGGGGCGGCACTGAAGCTTTCTTT CASSLSSGGGTEAFF
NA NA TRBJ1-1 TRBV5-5 TGTGCCAGCCTCGGGGGTACCCTAACTGAAGCTTTCTTT CASLGGTLTEAFF
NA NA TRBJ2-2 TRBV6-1 TGTGCCAGCAGCGACGGGACTCCCGGCACCGGGGAGCTGTTTTTT CASSDGTPGTGELFF
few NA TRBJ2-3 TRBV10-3 TGTGCCATCAGGGACCACACAGATACGCAGTATTTT CAIRDHTDTQYF
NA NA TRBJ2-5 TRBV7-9 TGTGCCAGCACCCTAGGCCCTAGCGAAAACCAAGAGACCCAGTACTTC CASTLGPSENQETQYF
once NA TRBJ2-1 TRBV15 TGTGCCACCAGCAGGGCATCTAGAAGAAGCGCGATGGAGCAGTTCTTC CATSRASRRSAMEQFF
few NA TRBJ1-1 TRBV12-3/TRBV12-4 TGTGCCAGCAAGGGACGGATTGAAGCTTTCTTT CASKGRIEAFF
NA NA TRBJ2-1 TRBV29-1 TGCAGCGTCGGGATTCCCTACAATGAGCAGTTCTTC CSVGIPYNEQFF
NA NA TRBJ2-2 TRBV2 TGTGCCAGCAGTGAATATGTAGATTCGAACACCGGGGAGCTGTTTTTT CASSEYVDSNTGELFF
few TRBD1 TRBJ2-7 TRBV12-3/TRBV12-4 TGTGCCAGCAGTTCACGGACAGGGCGAGACGAGCAGTACTTC CASSSRTGRDEQYF
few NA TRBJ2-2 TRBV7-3 TGTGCCAGCAGCGCGGGACGCAACACCGGGGAGCTGTTTTTT CASSAGRNTGELFF
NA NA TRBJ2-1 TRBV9 TGTGCCAGCAGCGTAGGAATAGCGACCTACAATGAGCAGTTCTTC CASSVGIATYNEQFF
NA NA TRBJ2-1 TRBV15 TGTGCCACCAGCAGAGATCCAAGGGCCCAGGCGTACGAGCAGTTCTTC CATSRDPRAQAYEQFF
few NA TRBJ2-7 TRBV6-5 TGTGCCAGCAGTTACTCATGGGGAACGTCCTACGAGCAGTACTTC CASSYSWGTSYEQYF
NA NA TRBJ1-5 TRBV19 TGTGCCAGTCGGCAGGGACAGCCCCAGCATTTT CASRQGQPQHF
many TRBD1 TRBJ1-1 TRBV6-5 TGTGCCAGCAGTTACTCCATATGGACAGGGGCCTCTGGGGCTTTCTTT CASSYSIWTGASGAFF
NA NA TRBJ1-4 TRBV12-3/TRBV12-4 TGTGCCAGCAGTCTCTACAGGGATGAAAAACTGTTTTTT CASSLYRDEKLFF
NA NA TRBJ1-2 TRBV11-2 TGTGCCAGCAGTAAAGACAGACTATACTATGGCTACACCTTC CASSKDRLYYGYTF
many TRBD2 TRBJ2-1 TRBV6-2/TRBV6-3 TGTGCCAGCAGTTACCAACTAGCGGGAGTTTTGTTCTTC CASSYQLAGVLFF
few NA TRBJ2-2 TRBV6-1 TGTGCCAGCAGTGTGGAGCCCCGTGGAGGGGAGCTGTTTTTT CASSVEPRGGELFF
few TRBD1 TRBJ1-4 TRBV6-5 TGTGCCAGCAGTTACGGGTGGACAGGAAGTGAAAAACTGTTTTTT CASSYGWTGSEKLFF
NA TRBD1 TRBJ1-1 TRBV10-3 TGTGCCATCAGCCCGGGACAGGGGGTCACTGAAGCTTCCTTT CAISPGQGVTEASF
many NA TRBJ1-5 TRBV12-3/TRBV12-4 TGTGCCAGCAGTTTTGGAGGGTATAGCAATCAGCCCCAGCATTTT CASSFGGYSNQPQHF
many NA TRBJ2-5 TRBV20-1 TGCAGTGCTGATGCACGAGTCCAAGAGACCCAGTACTTC CSADARVQETQYF
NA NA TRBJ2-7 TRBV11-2 TGTGCCAGCAGCTTAGAGGGCACGGGTAGGCAGTACTTC CASSLEGTGRQYF
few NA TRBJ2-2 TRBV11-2 TGTGCCAGCAGCCGAAACCCGAGAGCGAACACCGGGGAGCTGTTTTTT CASSRNPRANTGELFF
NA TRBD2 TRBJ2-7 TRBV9 TGTGCCAGCAGCGTAGGTGCTAGCGGGGTGACCTACGAGCAGTACTTC CASSVGASGVTYEQYF
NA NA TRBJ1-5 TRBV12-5 TGTGCTAGTGGCAATGACAGGAGCAATCAGCCCCAGCATTTT CASGNDRSNQPQHF
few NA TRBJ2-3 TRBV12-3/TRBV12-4 TGTGCCAGCAGTTTTGAATGGCCCAACACAGATACGCAGTATTTT CASSFEWPNTDTQYF
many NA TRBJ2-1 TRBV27 TGTGCCAGCAGTTCCGTGAGCTCCTACAATGAGCAGTTCTTC CASSSVSSYNEQFF
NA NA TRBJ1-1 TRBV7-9 TGTGCCAGCAGCTTAGATTGGGGCCTTGGGGGTGGTACTGAAGCTTTCTTT CASSLDWGLGGGTEAFF
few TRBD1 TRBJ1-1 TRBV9 TGTGCCAGCAGCGTGGACAGGGCAGAGAGTGAAGCTTTCTTT CASSVDRAESEAFF
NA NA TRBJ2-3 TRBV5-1 TGCGCCAGCAGCCCCCACGCCGGAGATACGCAGTATTTT CASSPHAGDTQYF
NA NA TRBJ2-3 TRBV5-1 TGCGCCAGCAGCTCCTTTACGGCCGATACGCAGTATTTT CASSSFTADTQYF
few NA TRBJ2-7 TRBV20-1 TGCAGTGCTTCTAGGGGGAAAAGCTCCTACGAGCAGTACTTC CSASRGKSSYEQYF
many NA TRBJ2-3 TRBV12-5 TGTGCTAGTGGCCAATCTCCAATATTAATAAGCACAGATACGCAGTATTTT CASGQSPILISTDTQYF
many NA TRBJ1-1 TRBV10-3 TGTGCCATCAGTGAGGGCGGGAACACTGAAGCTTTCTTT CAISEGGNTEAFF
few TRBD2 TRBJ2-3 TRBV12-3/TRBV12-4 TGTGCCAGCAGGGGGACTGGGACTAGGGAGGGTACGCAGTATTTT CASRGTGTREGTQYF
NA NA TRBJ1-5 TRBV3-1 TGTGCCAGCAGCCAAAGGACAGACAATCAGCCCCAGCATTTT CASSQRTDNQPQHF
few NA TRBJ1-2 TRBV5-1 TGCGCCAGCAGCACTCAACAGGGCTACTATGGCTACACCTTC CASSTQQGYYGYTF
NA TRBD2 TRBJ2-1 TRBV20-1 TGCAGTGCCGGATTAGCGGGGACGGCGGTTAATGAGCAGTTCTTC CSAGLAGTAVNEQFF
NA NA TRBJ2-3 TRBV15 TGTGCCACCAGCAGGGCTTATGGGGTAACAGATACGCAGTATTTT CATSRAYGVTDTQYF
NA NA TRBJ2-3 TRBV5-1 TGCGCCAGCAGCTTTTCCGGGACTCGCACAGATACGCAGTATTTT CASSFSGTRTDTQYF
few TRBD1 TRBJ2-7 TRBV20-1 TGCAGTGCCCCTGACAGGGCTGACGAGCAGTACTTC CSAPDRADEQYF
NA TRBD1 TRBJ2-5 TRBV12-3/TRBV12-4 TGTGCCAGCAGTTTAGGGACAGGGGACCTCCAGACCCAGTACTTC CASSLGTGDLQTQYF
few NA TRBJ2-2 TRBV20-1 TGCAGTGCCCGCCGGAACGGAGACACCGGGGAGCTGTTTTTT CSARRNGDTGELFF
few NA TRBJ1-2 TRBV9 TGTGCCAGCAGCGTAGAAGCGGGACACCCTAACTATGGCTACACCTTC CASSVEAGHPNYGYTF
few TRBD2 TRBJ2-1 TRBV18 TGTGCCAGCTCACCACCCACTAGCGGGAGAGAGCAGTTCTTC CASSPPTSGREQFF